These T cell receptor beta chains were read from a single sample in a study of T cells in Graves' hyperthyroidism and ophthalmopathy. TCRdb itself ran the multiplex PCR reads through MiXCR, one entry per CDR3 protein. The sample has roughly 400,000 distinct CDR3 sequences, over 12% seen once. Sequenced: blood. These receptor sequences come from a man in his fifties with Graves' ophthalmopathy. Each CDR3 is given with its conserved first and last residue. A D gene is named only where the DNA matches it firmly. Clone size appears in some rows only: once, few, many, or a class for an expanded clone.

j_call d_call clone_size v_call cdr3_aa cdr3_nt
TRBJ1-3 . . TRBV2 CASSVINSGNTIYF TGTGCCAGCAGTGTTATCAACTCTGGAAACACCATATATTTT
TRBJ2-1 . many TRBV3-1 CASSQLRERNEQFF TGTGCCAGCAGCCAATTACGGGAACGGAATGAGCAGTTCTTC
TRBJ2-2 . many TRBV18 CASSTSTDPRTGELFF TGTGCCAGCTCAACGTCGACAGACCCTCGCACCGGGGAGCTGTTTTTT
TRBJ2-1 . many TRBV20-1 CSARDYGHNNEQFF TGCAGTGCTAGAGATTACGGCCATAACAATGAGCAGTTCTTC
TRBJ2-2 TRBD1 . TRBV19 CASSVDRGQGGELFF TGTGCCAGTAGTGTGGACAGGGGGCAGGGCGGGGAGCTGTTTTTT
TRBJ1-5 TRBD1 . TRBV12-3/TRBV12-4 CASRRTGGGNQPQHF TGTGCCAGTAGAAGAACAGGGGGGGGCAATCAGCCCCAGCATTTT
TRBJ1-3 . few TRBV12-3/TRBV12-4 CASSLIEAGGNTIYF TGTGCCAGCAGTTTAATAGAGGCAGGAGGAAACACCATATATTTT
TRBJ2-2 . many TRBV7-9 CASNSGGLWAGELFF TGTGCCAGCAACTCCGGGGGACTTTGGGCCGGGGAGCTGTTTTTT
TRBJ2-2 . . TRBV27 CASRLDQANTGELFF TGTGCCAGCAGGCTGGACCAAGCGAACACCGGGGAGCTGTTTTTT
TRBJ2-7 TRBD2 few TRBV6-1 CASPPVPGLAGTSIYEQYF TGTGCCAGCCCCCCCGTCCCGGGACTAGCGGGAACGTCAATCTACGAGCAGTACTTC